This T cell receptor beta chain stems from a study of spatial heterogeneity in lung cancer. V dropped 5 bases and J dropped 2 bases, with 13 bases sitting between them. Germline V gene data show CDR1 as LNHDA and CDR2 as SQIVND (reference sequence). The CDR3 runs to 15 residues. A single record per CDR3 protein comes from TCRdb applying MiXCR to the 5' RACE reads. Of under 35,000 distinct CDR3 sequences in the sample, over 5% are singletons; the top ten hold 20% to 25%. Time point in this sample: blood at routine non-recurrence follow-up after resection. This clonotype was seen repeatedly, ten times or more.

Sequences were derived from PBMCs, sampled at follow-up. This receptor was obtained from a female donor with early-stage non-small cell lung cancer. The chain couples TRBV19 to TRBJ1-5; no firm D call. The CDR3 loop is CASSAFSRGNQPQHF. The CDR3 nucleotides are TGTGCCAGTAGTGCTTTCAGTCGGGGCAATCAGCCCCAGCATTTT.